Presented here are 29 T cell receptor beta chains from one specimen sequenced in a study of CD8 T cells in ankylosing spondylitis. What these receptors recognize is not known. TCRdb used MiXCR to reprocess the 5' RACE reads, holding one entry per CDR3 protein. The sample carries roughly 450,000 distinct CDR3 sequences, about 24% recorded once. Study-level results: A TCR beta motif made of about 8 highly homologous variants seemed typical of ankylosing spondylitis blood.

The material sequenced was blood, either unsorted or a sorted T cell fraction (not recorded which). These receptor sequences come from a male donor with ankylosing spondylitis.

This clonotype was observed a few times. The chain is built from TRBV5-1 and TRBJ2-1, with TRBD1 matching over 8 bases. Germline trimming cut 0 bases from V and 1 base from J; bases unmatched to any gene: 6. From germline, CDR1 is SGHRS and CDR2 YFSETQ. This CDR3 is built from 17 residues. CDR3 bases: TGCGCCAGCAGCTTGGAGGACAGGGCTGGATCCTACAATGAGCAGTTCTTC. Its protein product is CASSLEDRAGSYNEQFF.

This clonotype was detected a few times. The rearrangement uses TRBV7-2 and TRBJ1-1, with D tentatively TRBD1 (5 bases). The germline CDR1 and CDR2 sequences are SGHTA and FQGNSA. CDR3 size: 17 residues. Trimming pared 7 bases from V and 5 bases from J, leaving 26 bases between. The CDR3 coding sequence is TGTGCCAGCACCCATTCTTGGGGGAGGAGCCAGAAAACTGAAGCTTTCTTT. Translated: CASTHSWGRSQKTEAFF.

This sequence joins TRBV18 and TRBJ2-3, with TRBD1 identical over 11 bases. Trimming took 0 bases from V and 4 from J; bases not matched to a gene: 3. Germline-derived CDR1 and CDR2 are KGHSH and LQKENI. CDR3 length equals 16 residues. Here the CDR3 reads CASSPPGQGVSDTQYF. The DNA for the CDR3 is TGTGCCAGCTCACCACCGGGACAGGGGGTATCAGATACGCAGTATTTT.

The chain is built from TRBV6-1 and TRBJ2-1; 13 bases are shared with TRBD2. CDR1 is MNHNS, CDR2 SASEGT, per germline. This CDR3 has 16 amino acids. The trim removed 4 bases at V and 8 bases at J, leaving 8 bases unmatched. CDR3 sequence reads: CASSVGLAGALDEQFF. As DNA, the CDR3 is TGTGCCAGCAGTGTTGGACTAGCGGGAGCCTTGGATGAGCAGTTCTTC.

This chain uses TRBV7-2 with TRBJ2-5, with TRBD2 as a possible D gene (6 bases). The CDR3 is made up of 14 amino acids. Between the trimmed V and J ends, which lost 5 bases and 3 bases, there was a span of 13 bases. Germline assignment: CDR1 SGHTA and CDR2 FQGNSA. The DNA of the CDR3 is TGTGCCAGCAGCCCTCTAGCGCAAAAAGAGACCCAGTACTTC. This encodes CASSPLAQKETQYF. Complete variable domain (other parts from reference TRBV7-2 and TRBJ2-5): GAGVSQSPSNKVTEKGKDVELRCDPISGHTALYWYRQSLGQGLEFLIYFQGNSAPDKSGLPSDRFSAERTGGSVSTLTIQRTQQEDSAVYLCASSPLAQKETQYFGPGTRLLVL.

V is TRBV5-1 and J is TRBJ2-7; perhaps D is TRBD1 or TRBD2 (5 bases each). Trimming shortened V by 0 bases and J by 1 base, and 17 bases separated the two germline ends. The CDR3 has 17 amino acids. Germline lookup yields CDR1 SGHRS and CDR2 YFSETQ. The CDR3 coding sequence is TGCGCCAGCAGCTTGGCCGGGGCAGGGTCGTGGTCCTACGAGCAGTACTTC. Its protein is CASSLAGAGSWSYEQYF. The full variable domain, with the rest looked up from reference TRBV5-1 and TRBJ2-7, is KAGVTQTPRYLIKTRGQQVTLSCSPISGHRSVSWYQQTPGQGLQFLFEYFSETQRNKGNFPGRFSGRQFSNSRSEMNVSTLELGDSALYLCASSLAGAGSWSYEQYFGPGTRLTVT.

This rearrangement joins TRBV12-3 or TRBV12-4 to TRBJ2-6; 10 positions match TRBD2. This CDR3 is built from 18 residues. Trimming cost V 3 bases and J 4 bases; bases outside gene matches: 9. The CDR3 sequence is CASSFLSLAGAGANVLTF. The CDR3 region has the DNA TGTGCCAGCAGTTTCTTGAGCCTAGCGGGAGCAGGGGCCAACGTCCTGACTTTC.

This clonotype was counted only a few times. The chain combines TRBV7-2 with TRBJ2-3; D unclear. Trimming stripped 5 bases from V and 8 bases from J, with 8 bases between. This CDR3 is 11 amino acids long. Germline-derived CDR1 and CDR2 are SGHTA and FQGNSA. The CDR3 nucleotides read TGTGCCAGCAGCACACCAAGTACGCAGTATTTT. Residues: CASSTPSTQYF.

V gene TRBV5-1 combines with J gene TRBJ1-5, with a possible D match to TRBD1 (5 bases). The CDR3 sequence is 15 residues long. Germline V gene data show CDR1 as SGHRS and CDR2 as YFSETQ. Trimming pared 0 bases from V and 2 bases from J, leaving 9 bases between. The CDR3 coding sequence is TGCGCCAGCAGCTTGGATGGGGGTCGCAATCAGCCCCAGCATTTT. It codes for CASSLDGGRNQPQHF.

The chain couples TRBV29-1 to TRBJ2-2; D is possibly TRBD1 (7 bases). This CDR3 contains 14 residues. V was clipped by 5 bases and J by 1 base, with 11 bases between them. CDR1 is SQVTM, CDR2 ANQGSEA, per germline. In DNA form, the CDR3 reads TGCAGCGTTTGCAGGGGGGTGAACACCGGGGAGCTGTTTTTT. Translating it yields CSVCRGVNTGELFF.

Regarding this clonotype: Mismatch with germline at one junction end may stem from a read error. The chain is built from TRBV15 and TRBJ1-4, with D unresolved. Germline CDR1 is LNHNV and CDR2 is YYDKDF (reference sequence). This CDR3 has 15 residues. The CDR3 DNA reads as TGTGCCACCAGCAGAGATCGGCAGTCCAATGAAAAACTTTTTTTT. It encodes CATSRDRQSNEKLFF.

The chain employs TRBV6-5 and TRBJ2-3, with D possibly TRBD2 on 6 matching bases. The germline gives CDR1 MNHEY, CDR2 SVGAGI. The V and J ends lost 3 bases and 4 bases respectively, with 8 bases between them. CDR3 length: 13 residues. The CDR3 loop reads CASSYRRADTQYF. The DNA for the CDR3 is TGTGCCAGCAGTTATAGGAGGGCAGATACGCAGTATTTT.

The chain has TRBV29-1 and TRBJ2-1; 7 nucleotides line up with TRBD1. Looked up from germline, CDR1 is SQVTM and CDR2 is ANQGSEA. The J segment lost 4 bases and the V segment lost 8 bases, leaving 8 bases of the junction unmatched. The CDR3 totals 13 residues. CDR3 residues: CSHGTAIYNEQFF. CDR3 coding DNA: TGCAGCCACGGGACAGCGATTTACAATGAGCAGTTCTTC.

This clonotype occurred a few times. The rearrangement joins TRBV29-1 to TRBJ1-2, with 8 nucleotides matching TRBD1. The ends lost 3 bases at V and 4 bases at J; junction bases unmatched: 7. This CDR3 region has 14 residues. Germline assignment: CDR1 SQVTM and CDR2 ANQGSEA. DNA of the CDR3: TGCAGCGTTGAGACAGGGGAATCGGGCTATGGCTACACCTTC. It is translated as CSVETGESGYGYTF. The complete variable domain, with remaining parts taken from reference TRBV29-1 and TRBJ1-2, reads SAVISQKPSRDICQRGTSLTIQCQVDSQVTMMFWYRQQPGQSLTLIATANQGSEATYESGFVIDKFPISRPNLTFSTLTVSNMSPEDSSIYLCSVETGESGYGYTFGSGTRLTVV.

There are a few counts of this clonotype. CDR3 bases: TGTGCCAGCAGTCGACAGGGCGCAGATACGCAGTATTTT. This sequence encodes CASSRQGADTQYF. The rearrangement uses TRBV2 and TRBJ2-3, with 7 bases that match TRBD1. Germline lookup yields CDR1 SNHLY and CDR2 FYNNEI. The ends lost 5 bases at V and 4 bases at J; junction bases unmatched: 3. The CDR3 covers 13 residues.

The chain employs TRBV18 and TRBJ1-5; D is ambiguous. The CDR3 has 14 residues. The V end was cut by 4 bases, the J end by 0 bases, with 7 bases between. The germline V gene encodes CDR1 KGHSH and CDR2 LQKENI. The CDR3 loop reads CASSLQYSNQPQHF. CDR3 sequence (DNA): TGTGCCAGCTCACTACAGTATAGCAATCAGCCCCAGCATTTT.

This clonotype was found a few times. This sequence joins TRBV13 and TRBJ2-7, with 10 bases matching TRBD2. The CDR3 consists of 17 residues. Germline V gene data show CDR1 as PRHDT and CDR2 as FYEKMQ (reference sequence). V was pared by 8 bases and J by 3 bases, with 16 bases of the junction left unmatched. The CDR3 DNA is TGTGCCAGCGGGGAAGGCCCTAGCGGGAGAGGGATCTACGAGCAGTACTTC. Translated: CASGEGPSGRGIYEQYF.

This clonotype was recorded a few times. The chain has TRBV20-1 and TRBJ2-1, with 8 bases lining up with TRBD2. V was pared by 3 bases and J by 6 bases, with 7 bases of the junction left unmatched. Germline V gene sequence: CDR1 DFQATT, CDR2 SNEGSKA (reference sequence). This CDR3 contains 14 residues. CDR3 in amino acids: CSASLAGAANEQFF. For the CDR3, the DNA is TGCAGTGCTAGCCTAGCGGGCGCCGCCAATGAGCAGTTCTTC.

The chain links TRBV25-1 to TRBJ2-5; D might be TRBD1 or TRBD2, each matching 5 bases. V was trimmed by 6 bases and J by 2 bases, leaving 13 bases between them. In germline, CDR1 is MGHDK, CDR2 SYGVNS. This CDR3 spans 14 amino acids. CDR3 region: CASSGAGIQETQYF. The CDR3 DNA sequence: TGTGCCAGCAGCGGGGCAGGGATTCAAGAGACCCAGTACTTC.

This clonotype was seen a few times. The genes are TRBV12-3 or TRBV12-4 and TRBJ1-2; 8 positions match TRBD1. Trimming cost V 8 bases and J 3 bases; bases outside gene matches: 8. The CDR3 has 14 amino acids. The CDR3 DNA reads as TGTGCCAGCCAGGCCCGGGGACAGGACTATGGCTACACCTTC. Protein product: CASQARGQDYGYTF.

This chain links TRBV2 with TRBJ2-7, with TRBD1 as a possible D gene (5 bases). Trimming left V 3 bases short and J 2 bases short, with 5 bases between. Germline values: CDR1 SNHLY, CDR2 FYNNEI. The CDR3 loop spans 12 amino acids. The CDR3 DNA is TGTGCCAGCAGTGAGACAGCCTACGAGCAGTACTTC. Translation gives CASSETAYEQYF.

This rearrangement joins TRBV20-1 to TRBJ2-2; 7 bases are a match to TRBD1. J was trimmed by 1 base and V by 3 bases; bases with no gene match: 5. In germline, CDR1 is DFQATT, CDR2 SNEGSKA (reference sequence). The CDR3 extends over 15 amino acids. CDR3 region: CSASPGTVNTGELFF. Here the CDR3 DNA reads TGCAGTGCTAGTCCCGGGACAGTGAACACCGGGGAGCTGTTTTTT.

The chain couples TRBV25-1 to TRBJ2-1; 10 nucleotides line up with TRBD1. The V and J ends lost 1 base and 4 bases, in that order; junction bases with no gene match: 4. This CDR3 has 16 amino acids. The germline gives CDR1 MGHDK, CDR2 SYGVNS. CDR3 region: CASSELGTGVYNEQFF. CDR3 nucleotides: TGTGCCAGCAGTGAATTAGGGACAGGGGTTTACAATGAGCAGTTCTTC. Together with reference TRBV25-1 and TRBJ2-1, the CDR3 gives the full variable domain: EADIYQTPRYLVIGTGKKITLECSQTMGHDKMYWYQQDPGMELHLIHYSYGVNSTEKGDLSSESTVSRIRTEHFPLTLESARPSHTSQYLCASSELGTGVYNEQFFGPGTRLTVL.

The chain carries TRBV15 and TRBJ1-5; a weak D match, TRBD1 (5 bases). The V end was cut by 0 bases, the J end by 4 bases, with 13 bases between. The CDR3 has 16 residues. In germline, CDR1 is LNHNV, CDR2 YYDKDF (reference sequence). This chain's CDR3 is CATSRDKHGGNQPQHF. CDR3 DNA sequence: TGTGCCACCAGCAGAGATAAACACGGGGGTAATCAGCCCCAGCATTTT.

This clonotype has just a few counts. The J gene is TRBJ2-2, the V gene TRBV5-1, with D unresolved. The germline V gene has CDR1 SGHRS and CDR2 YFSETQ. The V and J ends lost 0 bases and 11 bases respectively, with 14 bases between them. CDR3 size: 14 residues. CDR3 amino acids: CASSLGRPSRELFF. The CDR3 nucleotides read TGCGCCAGCAGCTTGGGGCGGCCGAGCCGTGAGCTGTTTTTT.

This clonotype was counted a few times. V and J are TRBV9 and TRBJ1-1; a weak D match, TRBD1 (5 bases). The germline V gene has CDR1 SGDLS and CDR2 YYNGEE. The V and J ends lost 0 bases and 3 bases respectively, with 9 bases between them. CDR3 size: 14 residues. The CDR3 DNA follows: TGTGCCAGCAGCGTAGGTCAGGGCCACACTGAAGCTTTCTTT. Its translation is CASSVGQGHTEAFF.

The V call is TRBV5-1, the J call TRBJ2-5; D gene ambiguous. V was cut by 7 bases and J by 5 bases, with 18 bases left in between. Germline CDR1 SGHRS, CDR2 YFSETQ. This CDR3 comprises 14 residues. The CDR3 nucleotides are TGCGCCAGCGCCTATCAGTGGGGTTCGGAGACCCAGTACTTC. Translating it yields CASAYQWGSETQYF.

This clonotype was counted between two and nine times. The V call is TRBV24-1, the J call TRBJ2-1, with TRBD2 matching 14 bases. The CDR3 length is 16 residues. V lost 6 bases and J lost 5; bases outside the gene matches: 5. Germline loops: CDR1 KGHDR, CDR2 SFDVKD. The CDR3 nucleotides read TGTGCCACCAGTCACCGACTAGCGGGAGGGCACAATGAGCAGTTCTTC. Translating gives CATSHRLAGGHNEQFF.

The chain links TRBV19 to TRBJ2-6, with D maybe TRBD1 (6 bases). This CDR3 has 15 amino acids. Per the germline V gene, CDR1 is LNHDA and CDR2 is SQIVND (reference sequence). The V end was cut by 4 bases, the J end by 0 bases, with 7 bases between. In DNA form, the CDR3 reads TGTGCCAGTAGTACGACAGGCTCTGGGGCCAACGTCCTGACTTTC. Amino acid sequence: CASSTTGSGANVLTF.